The sequence of this T cell receptor (beta chain) was determined in a study of blood T cell repertoires in COVID-19. Study summary: Samples representing acute and convalescent COVID-19 were sourced from the United States, Italy and Spain. The analysed material was cDNA or gDNA that came from T cells, B-cell-depleted T cells, or PBMCs.

CDR3 length: 17 amino acids. Germline V gives CDR1 LGHNA, CDR2 YNFKEQ. The V gene end was trimmed by 0 bases and the J gene end by 4 bases; junction bases not matched to a gene: 9. As handled by the study authors: It was from reference gene primer amplification that nucleated cell counts were estimated. Libraries were prepared by immunoSEQ multiplex PCR; TCRdb keeps only in-frame clonotypes and omits some of them. V and J calls and clone size are as listed in that table; D and trimming were resolved from the DNA. The sample includes about 270,000 clones, 82% of them seen just once. The TCR was taken from a woman aged 18 to 35 with acute or convalescent COVID-19. Sequenced: peripheral blood. This chain connects TRBV4-2 to TRBJ2-7, with 10 bases fitting TRBD2. The CDR3 spells CASSQDLLAGVFYEQYF. In DNA, the CDR3 is TGTGCCAGCAGCCAAGATCTCCTAGCGGGAGTCTTTTACGAGCAGTACTTC.